This T cell receptor (beta chain) was recorded in a study of blood T cell repertoires in COVID-19 (dated by TCRdb to the early 2020s). Regarding the complete study: Samples from collaborators originated in the United States, Italy and Spain and spanned both the acute and convalescent phases of COVID-19. Subjects who had been exposed to COVID-19, were actively infected with it, or had recovered from it provided the deeply sampled blood TCRbeta repertoires that made up the dataset. A de-identified subject ID, COVID-19 status, age in years and sex were almost always included in the sample metadata. The repertoires were made available in a free public database intended to serve as a resource for research on the immune response to SARS-CoV-2. The samples were drawn from two sources: the first 160 participants of the ongoing ImmuneRACE study, and 1,200 or so subjects contributed by 6 global collaborators. Where available, HLA class I and class II types were obtained from metadata supplied by the sample provider rather than from assay-based typing. The material from the prospective study consisted of cDNA or gDNA derived from T cells, B-cell-depleted T cells, or PBMCs. General findings and caveats noted by the study authors: The amount of clinical and demographic metadata varied by source and participant and was provided uncurated.

The CDR3 measures 15 amino acids from cysteine to phenylalanine. CDR3 DNA is the only sequence kept; it has 45 bases, read in frame from the first base. V trim: 6 bases; J trim: 5 bases; unmatched bases: 11. CDR1 LNHDA and CDR2 SQIVND were looked up in the germline V gene (reference sequence). About this clone: The antigen it binds to is not known. No clone much larger than this one lies a single base away; base qualities are absent.

TCRbeta CDR3 regions were amplified from genomic DNA by means of the immunoSEQ Assay, a bias-controlled multiplex PCR. On the study's bioinformatics: The number of nucleated cells in each sample was estimated by amplification of reference gene primers within the assay. To quantify the absolute abundance of each unique TCRbeta CDR3 rearrangement, sequence reads were collapsed and filtered. For each sample, productive Simpson clonality was calculated as the square root of Simpson's diversity index across productive rearrangements. The immuneACCESS repertoire file appears here via TCRdb, limited to in-frame rearrangements. These files lack a portion of the clones; in checked studies, under half of the deficit traces to unresolved V genes, and the cause of the others is not known. V and J calls and clone size are those listed in that table; D and trimming were worked out from the DNA. This sample lists over 35,000 clones; more than 60% were detected once. 2% of the sample belongs to the ten largest clones.

Collaborating institutions collected whole blood in K2EDTA tubes following their own protocols. For TCRbeta analysis, collaborators shipped samples in one of three forms: frozen whole blood, isolated PBMCs, or DNA extracted from either of those sample types. The sample consisted of peripheral blood. The chain was built from TRBV19 and TRBJ1-1, and TRBD1 matches 8 of the central bases. The sequence was collected from a man in his 60s with active COVID-19. For the CDR3, the sequence is CASRGGGQVGTEAFF. The sequenced DNA: TGTGCCAGTAGGGGAGGGGGACAGGTTGGGACTGAAGCTTTCTTT.